The next 32 T cell receptor beta chains were all read from a single sample in a study of cytomegalovirus exposure and HLA in healthy donors. Vbeta (60) and Jbeta (13) primers were used in the PCR. Clones were read by immunoSEQ multiplex PCR, and TCRdb kept only the in-frame ones, dropping some. This table holds 150,000 to 200,000 clones, about 88% found once. The sequenced sample consisted of PBMCs. The source of these receptors is a man aged 18 to 29 in good health and CMV-seropositive.

The chain recombines TRBV4-3 with TRBJ2-1; 7 nucleotides align to TRBD2. The CDR3 contains 15 residues. Germline CDR1 reads LGHNA; CDR2 reads YSLEER. Losses at the gene ends were 0 bases for V and 4 bases for J; bases not matched to a gene: 3. CDR3 sequence reads: CASSQDTGGYNEQFF. In DNA form, the CDR3 reads TGCGCCAGCAGCCAAGATACGGGGGGTTACAATGAGCAGTTCTTC.

V gene TRBV19 combines with J gene TRBJ2-7; 12 bases agree with TRBD1. J gave up 4 bases and V 7 bases, and 5 bases lay outside the gene matches. The CDR3 is made up of 14 amino acids. Per germline, CDR1 LNHDA and CDR2 SQIVND (reference sequence). This chain's CDR3 is CASTGTGGFYEQYF. In DNA form, the CDR3 reads TGTGCCAGTACCGGGACAGGGGGCTTTTACGAGCAGTACTTC.

The rearrangement uses TRBV7-9 and TRBJ2-5; D is uncertain. Gene TRBJ2-7 matches the end of the DNA better, so the J call may be wrong. Germline assignment: CDR1 SEHNR and CDR2 FQNEAQ (reference sequence). CDR3 length: 13 amino acids. The CDR3, as DNA: TGTGCCAGCAGCTTAGCTACCTCCTACGAGCAGTACTTC. Amino acids: CASSLATSYEQYF.

V and J are TRBV5-6 and TRBJ2-1; 10 bases align to TRBD2. Germline V gene lookup returns CDR1 SGHDT and CDR2 YYEEEE. The CDR3 spans 14 residues. After removal of 3 bases from V and 12 bases from J, the junction contained 9 bases not matched to a gene. CDR3 sequence: CASSWGASGGGQFF. For the CDR3, the DNA is TGTGCCAGCAGCTGGGGTGCTAGCGGGGGTGGGCAGTTCTTC. The full variable domain, completed using reference TRBV5-6 and TRBJ2-1, is DAGVTQSPTHLIKTRGQQVTLRCSPKSGHDTVSWYQQALGQGPQFIFQYYEEEERQRGNFPDRFSGHQFPNYSSELNVNALLLGDSALYLCASSWGASGGGQFFGPGTRLTVL.

This chain uses TRBV1 with TRBJ2-1; TRBD2, the table's D call, was not compared with the DNA. TRBV1 is flagged as a pseudogene. The CDR3 runs to 17 residues. The CDR3 region has the DNA TGCACCAGCAGCCCACCCCCCCAGCGGGCCTTATACAATGAGCAGTTCTTC. Protein sequence: CTSSPPPQRALYNEQFF.

V gene TRBV25-1 combines with J gene TRBJ2-7, with TRBD1 matching 7 bases. The trim removed 6 bases at V and 3 bases at J, leaving 5 bases unmatched. Germline-derived CDR1 and CDR2 are MGHDK and SYGVNS. The CDR3 is made up of 13 amino acids. The CDR3 DNA is TGTGCCAGCAGATCGGGACAGAACTACGAGCAGTACTTC. The encoded protein is CASRSGQNYEQYF.

The chain links TRBV7-2 to TRBJ2-1; weak D call: TRBD2 (7 bases). The V end was cut by 1 base, the J end by 5 bases, with 21 bases between. CDR3 length: 18 amino acids. CDR1 is SGHTA, CDR2 FQGNSA, per germline. The chain's CDR3 is CASSLGAVWGGKDNEQFF. CDR3 nucleotide sequence: TGTGCCAGCAGCTTAGGTGCGGTATGGGGGGGCAAGGACAATGAGCAGTTCTTC.

The DNA of the CDR3 is TGTGCCAGCAGCCCGGCGGCGGCAGCGGGCCAAGAGACCCAGTACTTC. This sequence encodes CASSPAAAAGQETQYF. J is TRBJ2-5 and V is TRBV5-4, with D perhaps TRBD2 (6 bases). The V end was cut by 4 bases, the J end by 1 base, with 17 bases between. CDR1 and CDR2 from the germline V gene are SGHNT and YYREEE (reference sequence). CDR3 size: 16 residues.

The chain is built from TRBV7-2 and TRBJ1-4, with D possibly being TRBD1 (5 bases). V was cut by 1 base and J by 8 bases, with 14 bases left in between. This CDR3 contains 15 residues. The germline V gene has CDR1 SGHTA and CDR2 FQGNSA. Written as DNA, the CDR3 is TGTGCCAGCAGCTTAGACAAAGGGGCCGGGGAAAAACTGTTTTTT. This encodes CASSLDKGAGEKLFF.

The chain recombines TRBV7-7 with TRBJ1-1, with 7 bases that match TRBD1. The CDR3 spans 13 residues. Germline-derived CDR1 and CDR2 are SSHAT and FNYEAQ (reference sequence). The ends lost 2 bases at V and 3 bases at J; junction bases unmatched: 0. The CDR3 reads CASSLQGDTEAFF. As DNA, the CDR3 is TGTGCCAGCAGCTTACAGGGGGACACTGAAGCTTTCTTT. The full variable domain, rest sourced from reference TRBV7-7 and TRBJ1-1, is GAGVSQSPRYKVTKRGQDVTLRCDPISSHATLYWYQQALGQGPEFLTYFNYEAQPDKSGLPSDRFSAERPEGSISTLTIQRTEQRDSAMYRCASSLQGDTEAFFGQGTRLTVV.

This chain joins TRBV19 and TRBJ1-1; no firm D call. The CDR3 loop spans 15 amino acids. Trimming pared 4 bases from V and 4 bases from J, leaving 16 bases between. Germline V gene lookup returns CDR1 LNHDA and CDR2 SQIVND (reference sequence). CDR3 DNA: TGTGCCAGTAGTACCCCGGGGAGCTTCCCCACTGAAGCTTTCTTT. Translated, it gives CASSTPGSFPTEAFF.

This chain joins TRBV12-5 and TRBJ1-3; 7 nucleotides line up with TRBD1. This CDR3 contains 15 residues. Germline trimming cut 1 base from V and 0 bases from J; bases unmatched to any gene: 0. In germline, CDR1 is LGHNT, CDR2 FRNRAP. This CDR3 is CASGLGDSSGNTIYF. The CDR3 DNA reads as TGTGCTAGTGGTTTGGGGGACAGCTCTGGAAACACCATATATTTT.

The CDR3 region has the DNA TGTGCCAGCAGCTTAGAGACGTCGGGCTATGGCTACACCTTC. It specifies CASSLETSGYGYTF. The V and J genes are TRBV7-8 and TRBJ1-2; D call uncertain. Germline V CDR1 and CDR2: SGHVS, FQNEAQ. V was cut by 1 base and J by 4 bases, with 10 bases left in between. The CDR3 length is 14 residues.

The chain couples TRBV5-6 to TRBJ1-6, with 7 bases matching TRBD1. Germline V gene data show CDR1 as SGHDT and CDR2 as YYEEEE. The CDR3 has 18 residues. Trimming at V came to 5 bases and at J to 2 bases, leaving 13 bases not matched to a gene. CDR3 sequence reads: CASSQGGAALTYNSPLHF. As DNA, the CDR3 is TGTGCCAGCAGTCAGGGGGGAGCGGCGCTCACCTATAATTCACCCCTCCACTTT.

V is TRBV2 and J is TRBJ1-2; D gene unclear. Between the trimmed V and J ends, which lost 3 bases and 10 bases, there was a span of 15 bases. CDR3 length: 13 residues. From germline, CDR1 is SNHLY and CDR2 FYNNEI. The CDR3, as DNA: TGTGCCAGCAGTGAGTTGGTCGGTGAGGCCTACACCTTC. This sequence encodes CASSELVGEAYTF.

This clone was seen just once. The V call is TRBV7-6, the J call TRBJ2-7; D perhaps matches TRBD2 (6 bases). The CDR3 covers 14 residues. Trimming cost V 1 base and J 5 bases, with 12 bases left between them. The germline gives CDR1 SGHVS, CDR2 FNYEAQ. The CDR3 DNA sequence: TGTGCCAGCAGCTTAGTACTAGCCAGCGACGAGCAGTACTTC. Amino acid sequence: CASSLVLASDEQYF.

A few counts support this clone. The CDR3 coding sequence is TGTGCCAGCGGAGGACAGGGTACCGGGGAGCTGTTTTTT. As protein: CASGGQGTGELFF. V is TRBV6-1 and J is TRBJ2-2; 8 bases agree with TRBD1. The CDR3 is 13 amino acids. Germline CDR1 and CDR2: MNHNS and SASEGT. The junction had 4 bases not matched to a gene; V was cut back by 8 bases and J by 5 bases.

This clone appeared a few times. This sequence joins TRBV6-5 and TRBJ1-2; TRBD1 agrees at 10 bases. The CDR3 runs to 15 residues. Germline V CDR1 and CDR2: MNHEY, SVGAGI. V shed 5 bases, J shed 4 bases, and the junction held 7 bases outside the gene matches. DNA for the CDR3: TGTGCCAGCAGTCCCGAGGGACAGGGGCTCTATGGCTACACCTTC. Translated, it gives CASSPEGQGLYGYTF.

J is TRBJ1-1 and V is TRBV5-4; TRBD1 is a possible D gene (6 bases). This CDR3 spans 16 amino acids. V shed 2 bases and J shed 1 base, with 15 bases lying between them. The germline V gene encodes CDR1 SGHNT and CDR2 YYREEE (reference sequence). CDR3 DNA: TGTGCCAGCAGCTTTTCCTCGGACAGAAAGAACACTGAAGCTTTCTTT. Protein sequence: CASSFSSDRKNTEAFF.

The genes are TRBV5-1 and TRBJ2-1; 9 nucleotides match TRBD2. CDR1 is SGHRS, CDR2 YFSETQ, per germline. The CDR3 runs 16 residues. The trim removed 4 bases at V and 6 bases at J, leaving 11 bases unmatched. The CDR3 loop reads CASSGVAGGHSNEQFF. CDR3 coding DNA: TGCGCCAGCAGCGGGGTGGCGGGGGGGCATAGCAATGAGCAGTTCTTC.

The rearrangement links TRBV27 to TRBJ1-1; 7 bases are shared with TRBD1. V gave up 5 bases and J gave up 4 bases; unmatched junction bases: 7. The CDR3 has 14 residues. Germline assignment: CDR1 MNHEY and CDR2 SMNVEV (reference sequence). CDR3 DNA: TGTGCCAGCAGTCCACCGGGACAGCCCACTGAAGCTTTCTTT. Protein product: CASSPPGQPTEAFF.

The chain uses TRBV7-2 and TRBJ2-2; TRBD1 agrees at 9 bases. Germline V gives CDR1 SGHTA, CDR2 FQGNSA. J gave up 4 bases and V 0 bases, and 3 bases lay outside the gene matches. This CDR3 contains 16 residues. The CDR3 DNA is TGTGCCAGCAGCTTAGCGGGACAGGGCGTCACCGGGGAGCTGTTTTTT. Encoded protein: CASSLAGQGVTGELFF.

The rearrangement uses TRBV25-1 and TRBJ2-1; TRBD1 is a possible D gene (6 bases). The CDR3 loop spans 15 amino acids. The germline gives CDR1 MGHDK, CDR2 SYGVNS. Trimming took off 2 bases at V and 2 bases at J, with 10 bases between the two ends. In DNA, the CDR3 is TGTGCCAGCAGTGAAGAGGGGGTCCCCTACAATGAGCAGTTCTTC. It yields the protein CASSEEGVPYNEQFF.

The chain combines TRBV7-2 with TRBJ1-5; D is perhaps TRBD1 (5 bases). V lost 5 bases, J lost 0 bases, and 11 bases lay in between. The CDR3 spans 15 residues. CDR1 SGHTA and CDR2 FQGNSA come from the germline V gene. As DNA, the CDR3 is TGTGCCAGCAGCGGGAGGGGAGCTAGCAATCAGCCCCAGCATTTT. Amino acid sequence: CASSGRGASNQPQHF.

The V and J genes are TRBV19 and TRBJ2-3; 9 bases are shared with TRBD2. The CDR3 extends over 16 amino acids. The ends lost 1 base at V and 3 bases at J; junction bases unmatched: 5. Germline V gives CDR1 LNHDA, CDR2 SQIVND (reference sequence). In DNA, the CDR3 is TGTGCCAGTAGTATAGGGGGACTAGCTAGGACAGATACGCAGTATTTT. Amino acids: CASSIGGLARTDTQYF. Filled out from reference TRBV19 and TRBJ2-3, the complete variable domain reads DGGITQSPKYLFRKEGQNVTLSCEQNLNHDAMYWYRQDPGQGLRLIYYSQIVNDFQKGDIAEGYSVSREKKESFPLTVTSAQKNPTAFYLCASSIGGLARTDTQYFGPGTRLTVL.

The chain joins TRBV6-6 to TRBJ2-5; tentatively, D is TRBD2 (5 bases). The length of the CDR3 is 15 residues. Germline CDR1 MNHNY, CDR2 SVGAGI (reference sequence). Trimming cost V 1 base and J 1 base, with 10 bases left between them. Here the CDR3 DNA reads TGTGCCAGCAGTTACTTGTCGGGATTCCAAGAGACCCAGTACTTC. It encodes CASSYLSGFQETQYF.

This clone was counted a few times. The rearrangement uses TRBV19 and TRBJ1-1; 7 bases map to TRBD1. V was clipped by 8 bases and J by 6 bases; unmatched bases: 15. CDR3 length equals 15 residues. Germline V CDR1 and CDR2: LNHDA, SQIVND (reference sequence). The CDR3 coding sequence is TGTGCCAGTTTGGGACAGAGGACTGGGTCGGCTGAAGCTTTCTTT. Translation: CASLGQRTGSAEAFF.

J is TRBJ1-5 and V is TRBV4-1; no clear D. Germline V lookup: CDR1 MGHRA, CDR2 YSYEKL. Deletions cut 2 bases from V and 4 bases from J, with 12 bases between. CDR3 length: 15 residues. CDR3 region: CASSQWGVQNQPQHF. The CDR3 DNA reads as TGCGCCAGCAGCCAATGGGGAGTGCAGAATCAGCCCCAGCATTTT.

The chain combines TRBV6-6 with TRBJ1-1; D is undetermined. Germline loops: CDR1 MNHNY, CDR2 SVGAGI (reference sequence). V dropped 5 bases and J dropped 4 bases, with 14 bases sitting between them. The CDR3 is made up of 14 amino acids. The CDR3 region is CASSKPVPGTEAFF. The CDR3 DNA sequence: TGTGCCAGCAGTAAACCGGTCCCGGGCACTGAAGCTTTCTTT.

The J gene is TRBJ2-7, the V gene TRBV11-2, with TRBD1 as a possible D gene (5 bases). This CDR3 has 12 amino acids. Germline CDR1 reads SGHAT; CDR2 reads FQNNGV. With 3 bases removed from V and 7 bases from J, the gap between germline ends came to 10 bases. In DNA form, the CDR3 reads TGTGCCAGCAGCTTTTTCGCAGGGGAGCAGTACTTC. Protein product: CASSFFAGEQYF.

The genes are TRBV4-2 and TRBJ1-1; TRBD1 matches at 7 bases. V lost 3 bases to trimming and J lost 7 bases; unmatched junction nucleotides: 11. Germline V gene lookup returns CDR1 LGHNA and CDR2 YNFKEQ. This CDR3 is built from 15 residues. In nucleotides, the CDR3 is TGTGCCAGCAGCCACCTCTCTGGGGACAGAAATGAAGCTTTCTTT. Translated, it gives CASSHLSGDRNEAFF.

This rearrangement joins TRBV7-2 to TRBJ2-5, with 7 bases lining up with TRBD2. Germline loops: CDR1 SGHTA, CDR2 FQGNSA. V was clipped by 5 bases and J by 2 bases; unmatched bases: 11. CDR3 length: 16 residues. The CDR3, as DNA: TGTGCCAGCAGCCTCTTCGCGGGGGAAATACAAGAGACCCAGTACTTC. Protein product: CASSLFAGEIQETQYF.